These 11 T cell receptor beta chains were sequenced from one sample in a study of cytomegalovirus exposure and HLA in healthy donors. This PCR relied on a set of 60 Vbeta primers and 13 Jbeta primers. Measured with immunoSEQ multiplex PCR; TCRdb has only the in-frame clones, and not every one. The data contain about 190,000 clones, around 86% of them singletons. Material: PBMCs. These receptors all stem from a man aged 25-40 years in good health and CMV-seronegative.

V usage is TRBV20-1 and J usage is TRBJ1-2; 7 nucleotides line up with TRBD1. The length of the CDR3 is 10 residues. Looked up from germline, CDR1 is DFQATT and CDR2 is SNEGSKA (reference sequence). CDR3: CNLQGNGYTF. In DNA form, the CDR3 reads TGCAACCTACAGGGGAACGGCTACACCTTC.

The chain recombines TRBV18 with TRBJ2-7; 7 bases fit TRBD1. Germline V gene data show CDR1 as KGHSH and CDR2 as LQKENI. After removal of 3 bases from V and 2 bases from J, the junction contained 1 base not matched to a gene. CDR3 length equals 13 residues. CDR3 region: CASSPGTAYEQYF. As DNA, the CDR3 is TGTGCCAGCTCACCCGGGACAGCCTACGAGCAGTACTTC. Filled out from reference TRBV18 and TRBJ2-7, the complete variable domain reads NAGVMQNPRHLVRRRGQEARLRCSPMKGHSHVYWYRQLPEEGLKFMVYLQKENIIDESGMPKERFSAEFPKEGPSILRIQQVVRGDSAAYFCASSPGTAYEQYFGPGTRLTVT.

The CDR3 coding sequence is TGTGCCAGTAGTGCCCTAGCCTCAGAGGGCCACGAGCAGTACTTC. Translated, it gives CASSALASEGHEQYF. The chain uses TRBV19 and TRBJ2-7; the D gene is possibly TRBD2 (5 bases). The V gene lost 5 bases and the J gene lost 5 bases, with 19 bases spanning the gap. The germline CDR1 and CDR2 sequences are LNHDA and SQIVND (reference sequence). The CDR3 has 15 residues. Variable domain in full (rest from reference TRBV19 and TRBJ2-7): DGGITQSPKYLFRKEGQNVTLSCEQNLNHDAMYWYRQDPGQGLRLIYYSQIVNDFQKGDIAEGYSVSREKKESFPLTVTSAQKNPTAFYLCASSALASEGHEQYFGPGTRLTVT.

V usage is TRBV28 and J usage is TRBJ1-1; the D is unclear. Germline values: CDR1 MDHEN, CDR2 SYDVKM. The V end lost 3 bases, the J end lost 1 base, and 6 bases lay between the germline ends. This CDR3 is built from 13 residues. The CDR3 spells CASSFAQNTEAFF. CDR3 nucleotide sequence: TGTGCCAGCAGTTTTGCGCAGAACACTGAAGCTTTCTTT.

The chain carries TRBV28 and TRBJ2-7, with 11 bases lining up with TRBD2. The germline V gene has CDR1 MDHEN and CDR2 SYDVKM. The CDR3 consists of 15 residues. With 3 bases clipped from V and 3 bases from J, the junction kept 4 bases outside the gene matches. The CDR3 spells CASSFGLAGRYEQYF. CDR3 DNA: TGTGCCAGCAGTTTCGGACTAGCGGGCCGCTACGAGCAGTACTTC.

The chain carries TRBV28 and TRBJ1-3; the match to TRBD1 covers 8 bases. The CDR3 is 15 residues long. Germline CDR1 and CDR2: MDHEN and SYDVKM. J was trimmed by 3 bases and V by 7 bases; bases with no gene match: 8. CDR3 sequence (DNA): TGTGCCAGCACTGACTCTGGGACAGGTGGAAACACCATATATTTT. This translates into CASTDSGTGGNTIYF. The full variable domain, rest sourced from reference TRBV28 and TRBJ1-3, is DVKVTQSSRYLVKRTGEKVFLECVQDMDHENMFWYRQDPGLGLRLIYFSYDVKMKEKGDIPEGYSVSREKKERFSLILESASTNQTSMYLCASTDSGTGGNTIYFGEGSWLTVV.

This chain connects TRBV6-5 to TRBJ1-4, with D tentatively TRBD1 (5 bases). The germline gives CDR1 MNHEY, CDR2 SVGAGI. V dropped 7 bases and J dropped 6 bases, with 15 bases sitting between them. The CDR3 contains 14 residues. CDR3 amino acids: CASKGRGGHEKLFF. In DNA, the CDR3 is TGTGCCAGCAAGGGGAGGGGCGGACATGAAAAACTGTTTTTT.

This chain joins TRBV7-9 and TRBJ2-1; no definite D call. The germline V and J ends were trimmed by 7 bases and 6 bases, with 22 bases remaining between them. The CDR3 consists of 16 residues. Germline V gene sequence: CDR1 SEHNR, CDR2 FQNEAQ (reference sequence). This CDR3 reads CASTDFSASHGNEQFF. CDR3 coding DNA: TGTGCCAGCACAGACTTTTCGGCTTCCCATGGCAATGAGCAGTTCTTC.

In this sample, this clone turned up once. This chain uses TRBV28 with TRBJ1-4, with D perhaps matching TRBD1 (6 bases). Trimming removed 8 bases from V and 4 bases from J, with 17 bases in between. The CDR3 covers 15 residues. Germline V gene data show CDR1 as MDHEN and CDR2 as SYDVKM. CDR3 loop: CASGTLPFGNEKLFF. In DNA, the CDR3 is TGTGCCAGCGGGACACTCCCTTTCGGTAATGAAAAACTGTTTTTT.

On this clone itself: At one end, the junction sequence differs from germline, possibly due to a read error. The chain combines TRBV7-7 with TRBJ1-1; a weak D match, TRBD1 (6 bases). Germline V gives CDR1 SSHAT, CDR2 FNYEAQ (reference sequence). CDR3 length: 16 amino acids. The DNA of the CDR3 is TGTGCTAGCAGCTTATATCGCCAGGGGACGAACACTGAAGCTTTCTTT. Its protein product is CASSLYRQGTNTEAFF.

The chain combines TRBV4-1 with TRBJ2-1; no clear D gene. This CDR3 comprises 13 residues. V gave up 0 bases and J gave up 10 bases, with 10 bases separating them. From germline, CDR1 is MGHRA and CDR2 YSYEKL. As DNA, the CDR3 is TGCGCCAGCAGCCAAGAAAATCGAGAGGAGCAGTTCTTC. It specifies CASSQENREEQFF.